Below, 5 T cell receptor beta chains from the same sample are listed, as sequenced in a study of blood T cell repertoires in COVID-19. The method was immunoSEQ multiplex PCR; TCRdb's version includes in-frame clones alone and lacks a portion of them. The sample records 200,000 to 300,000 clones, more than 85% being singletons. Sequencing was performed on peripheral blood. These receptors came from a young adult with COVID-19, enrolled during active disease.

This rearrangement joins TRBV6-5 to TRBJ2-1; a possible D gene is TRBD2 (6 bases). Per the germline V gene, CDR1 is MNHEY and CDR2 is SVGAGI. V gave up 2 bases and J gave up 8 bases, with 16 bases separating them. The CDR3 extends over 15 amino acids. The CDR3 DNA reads TGTGCCAGCAGTTACGGTCGGGGGAGAGGTGATGAGCAGTTCTTC. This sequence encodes CASSYGRGRGDEQFF.

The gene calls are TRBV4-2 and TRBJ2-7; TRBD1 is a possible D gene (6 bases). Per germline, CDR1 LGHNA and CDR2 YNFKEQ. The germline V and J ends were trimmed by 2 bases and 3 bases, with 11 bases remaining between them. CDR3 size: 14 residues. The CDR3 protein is CASSQTGQSYEQYF. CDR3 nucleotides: TGTGCCAGCAGCCAAACGGGACAAAGCTACGAGCAGTACTTC.

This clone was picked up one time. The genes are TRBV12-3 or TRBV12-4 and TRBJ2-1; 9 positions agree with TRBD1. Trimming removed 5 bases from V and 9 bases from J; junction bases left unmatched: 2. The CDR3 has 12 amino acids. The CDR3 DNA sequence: TGTGCCAGCAGTCCGACAGGGGGTGAGCAGTTCTTC. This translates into CASSPTGGEQFF.

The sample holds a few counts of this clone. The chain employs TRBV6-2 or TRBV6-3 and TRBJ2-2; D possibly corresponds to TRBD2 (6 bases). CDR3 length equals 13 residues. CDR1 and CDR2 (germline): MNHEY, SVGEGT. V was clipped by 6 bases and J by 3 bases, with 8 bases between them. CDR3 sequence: CASSGSDTGELFF. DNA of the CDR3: TGTGCCAGCAGCGGGAGCGACACCGGGGAGCTGTTTTTT.

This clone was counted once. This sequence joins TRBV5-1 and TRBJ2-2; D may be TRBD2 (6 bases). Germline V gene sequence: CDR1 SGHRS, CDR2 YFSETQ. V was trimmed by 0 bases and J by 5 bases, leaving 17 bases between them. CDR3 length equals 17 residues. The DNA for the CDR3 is TGCGCCAGCAGCTTGGCCAAAGTCAGGGAGGTAACCGGGGAGCTGTTTTTT. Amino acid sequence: CASSLAKVREVTGELFF.